These 10 T cell receptor beta chains were all obtained from the same sample, sequenced in a study of beta chain features in type 1 diabetes. The entirety of the isolated RNA underwent reverse transcription, so expressed TCRB transcripts were sequenced. Some clones are missing from TCRdb's copy, which holds only in-frame ones; the method was immunoSEQ multiplex PCR. The sample shows around 170,000 clones, just over 9% of them seen only once. The material sequenced was central memory CD4+ T cells from blood. The receptor set was obtained from a woman aged 18-29 years in good health.

The rearrangement joins TRBV2 to TRBJ2-7; 9 bases are shared with TRBD2. The germline V gene encodes CDR1 SNHLY and CDR2 FYNNEI. J was trimmed by 3 bases and V by 1 base; bases with no gene match: 1. This CDR3 is 14 amino acids long. CDR3 bases: TGTGCCAGCAGTGAAGAAGCGGGAGGCTACGAGCAGTACTTC. It encodes CASSEEAGGYEQYF.

This clone appeared a few times. The genes are TRBV6-5 and TRBJ2-7; possibly TRBD1 for D (8 bases). Germline CDR1 reads MNHEY; CDR2 reads SVGAGI. Trimming took 6 bases from V and 6 from J, leaving 21 bases between them. This CDR3 has 15 residues. CDR3 region: CASSPHTTGEGEQYF. The CDR3 DNA reads as TGTGCCAGCAGCCCCCATACGACAGGGGAGGGCGAGCAGTACTTC.

Many counts were recorded for this clone. This chain joins TRBV5-5 and TRBJ2-7; 7 bases align to TRBD2. CDR3 length: 16 residues. Per germline, CDR1 SGHKS and CDR2 YYEKEE (reference sequence). After removal of 0 bases from V and 3 bases from J, the junction contained 9 bases not matched to a gene. The CDR3 is CASSLAVPRDYYEQYF. In DNA form, the CDR3 reads TGTGCCAGCAGCTTGGCCGTTCCAAGGGACTACTACGAGCAGTACTTC.

The sample holds a few counts of this clone. The genes are TRBV4-1 and TRBJ2-3, with 12 bases fitting TRBD2. Trimming cost V 4 bases and J 4 bases; bases outside gene matches: 9. This CDR3 comprises 17 residues. CDR1 MGHRA and CDR2 YSYEKL come from the germline V gene. The CDR3 nucleotides read TGCGCCAGCAGCCTTTCCCTAGCGGGAGGGCCCGCAGATACGCAGTATTTT. It yields the protein CASSLSLAGGPADTQYF.

This clone appeared a few times. The rearrangement uses TRBV19 and TRBJ2-3; D unclear. V lost 5 bases and J 0 bases, leaving 9 bases between the germline ends. The CDR3 consists of 14 residues. CDR1 LNHDA and CDR2 SQIVND come from the germline V gene (reference sequence). The DNA for the CDR3 is TGTGCCAGTAGTCCGCGTGGTAGCACAGATACGCAGTATTTT. This gives the protein CASSPRGSTDTQYF. The complete variable domain, with remaining parts taken from reference TRBV19 and TRBJ2-3, reads DGGITQSPKYLFRKEGQNVTLSCEQNLNHDAMYWYRQDPGQGLRLIYYSQIVNDFQKGDIAEGYSVSREKKESFPLTVTSAQKNPTAFYLCASSPRGSTDTQYFGPGTRLTVL.

The genes are TRBV30 and TRBJ2-7; tentatively, D is TRBD2 (6 bases). Germline V CDR1 and CDR2: GTSNPN, SVGIG (reference sequence). CDR3 size: 14 residues. V was pared by 3 bases and J by 3 bases, with 15 bases between. CDR3 loop: CAWRGAGGLYEQYF. CDR3 bases: TGTGCCTGGAGGGGAGCGGGTGGGCTCTACGAGCAGTACTTC.

This clone was detected only a few times. V gene TRBV11-3 combines with J gene TRBJ2-2; 7 bases are shared with TRBD1. CDR1 is SGHNT and CDR2 is YENEEA in the germline V gene. This CDR3 has 15 amino acids. V dropped 5 bases and J dropped 4; count of bases not matched to a gene: 7. In DNA form, the CDR3 reads TGTGCCAGCAGCGCCGAGGGGGCGGGCACCGGGGAGCTGTTTTTT. This encodes CASSAEGAGTGELFF.

This clone was seen only a few times. The chain uses TRBV7-9 and TRBJ1-6; 9 bases match TRBD1. The CDR3 has 14 amino acids. Germline trimming cut 5 bases from V and 10 bases from J; bases unmatched to any gene: 6. CDR1 is SEHNR and CDR2 is FQNEAQ in the germline V gene (reference sequence). The CDR3 coding sequence is TGTGCCAGCAGCACGGGACAGGGAGGGTCACCCCTCCACTTT. It yields the protein CASSTGQGGSPLHF.

The sample holds a few counts of this clone. V is TRBV6-1 and J is TRBJ2-1; D remains unclear. Trimming took off 1 base at V and 8 bases at J, with 6 bases between the two ends. Germline loops: CDR1 MNHNS, CDR2 SASEGT. The CDR3 length is 12 residues. The CDR3 loop is CASSEVVDEQFF. The CDR3 bases are TGTGCCAGCAGTGAAGTAGTGGATGAGCAGTTCTTC.

Only a few counts were recorded for this clone. The chain recombines TRBV18 with TRBJ2-3, with 12 nucleotides matching TRBD2. Germline V gene sequence: CDR1 KGHSH, CDR2 LQKENI. The CDR3 covers 17 residues. The J segment lost 4 bases and the V segment lost 5 bases, leaving 10 bases of the junction unmatched. The CDR3 sequence: CASSKTSSGRAADTQYF. The CDR3 nucleotides are TGTGCCAGCTCAAAAACCTCTAGCGGGAGGGCCGCAGATACGCAGTATTTT.